A single TCR beta chain is shown here with its context. High-throughput TCR beta sequencing covered peripheral CD8+ and CD4+ T cells. The patients serving as multiple sclerosis controls were treatment-naive. They had stable or active relapsing-remitting disease and fulfilled revised McDonald criteria. Purification of the CD8+ and CD4+ T cells relied on negative isolation, and TEMRA cells underwent FACS enrichment. The CDR3 loop spans 11 amino acids. Trimming stripped 5 bases from V and 4 bases from J, with 3 bases between. The V gene's germline CDR1 is SQVTM and CDR2 ANQGSEA. The source of the sample is a study of CD8 T cells in Susac syndrome. An input of roughly 0.5 to 1 ug of RNA was subjected to reverse transcription using random hexamers. Amplification of TCR beta CDR3 used immunoSEQ multiplex PCR across 54 Vbeta and 13 Jbeta. TCRdb passed the immunoSEQ multiplex PCR reads through MiXCR, listing each CDR3 protein once. The data show roughly 330,000 distinct CDR3 sequences, 92% seen once.

The sequencing input was CD4+ T cells from PBMCs. This clonotype originated in a human donor with multiple sclerosis. The chain combines TRBV29-1 with TRBJ2-6; D ambiguous. Here the CDR3 reads CSVRGANVLTF. The CDR3 DNA follows: TGCAGCGTTCGCGGGGCCAACGTCCTGACTTTC.